The clone carrying this T cell receptor beta chain was observed many times. Its antigen remains unidentified. This CDR3 is built from 15 residues. Germline CDR1 is SGHAT and CDR2 is FQNNGV. V was trimmed by 4 bases and J by 6 bases, leaving 16 bases between them. The library was built from roughly 400 ng RNA with molecular barcoded adaptors for alpha/delta and beta/gamma chains. MiXCR, applied by TCRdb to the reads, yields one record per CDR3 protein. Here the sample spans some 120,000 distinct CDR3 sequences, roughly 13% being singletons. This entry belongs to a study of read filtering for tumor transcriptome and immune sequencing. For the study at large: Revised staging placed eight or nine patients in R-ISS I, over 15 in II, more than five in III. Transcriptome libraries were built from DNase-treated RNA. Per sample, TCR-region reads ranged about 4.05 to 11 million by IR-seq, about 75 to 1273 by RNA-seq. Findings of the study overall: Approximately 82% of IR-seq clonotypes had a single read, yet these held roughly 3.3% of reads.

Sequencing was done on a sample of a population of CD138-negative cells sorted from bone marrow. The chain carries TRBV11-2 and TRBJ2-1; possibly TRBD2 for D (5 bases). The clonotype comes from a donor aged 40 or older with multiple myeloma. CDR3 DNA sequence: TGTGCCAGCAGCTGGCGGGCGGGTGATCGCAATGAGCAGTTCTTC. Translating it yields CASSWRAGDRNEQFF.